Below, one T cell receptor beta chain is given with its context. This sample is drawn from a study of circulating tumor DNA in untreated peripheral T-cell lymphoma. Produced via immunoSEQ multiplex PCR; TCRdb's table is partial and in-frame only. Of around 10,000 clones listed, about 80% are singletons. This CDR3 region has 13 residues. Germline V gene data show CDR1 as LNHDA and CDR2 as SQIVND (reference sequence). The V end was cut by 5 bases, the J end by 5 bases, with 12 bases between. This chain uses TRBV19 with TRBJ2-5; D not resolved. The sequence was obtained from a human donor with peripheral T-cell lymphoma. Sequencing was carried out using tumor tissue. In DNA form, the CDR3 reads TGTGCCAGTAGTCGAATCCCCGGCGAGACCCAGTACTTC. Translating gives CASSRIPGETQYF.